These 11 T cell receptor beta chains originate from one sample sequenced in a study of human T cells and chemical hapten exposure. TCRdb independently ran MiXCR on the RACE reads; one entry per CDR3 protein. This table holds 50,000 to 70,000 distinct CDR3 sequences, more than 8% found once. The time point denotes: pre-sensitization, week 0. Treatment reported: therapeutic diphenylcyclopropenone sensitization with weekly scalp DPC. Source: whole blood, taken in connection with sensitization to the hapten diphenylcyclopropenone (DPC). These receptors were obtained from a middle-aged man with alopecia areata. Some clones in this sample may be carry-over from other donors' samples.

This rearrangement joins TRBV20-1 to TRBJ2-7, with 7 positions matching TRBD1. Unmatched junction bases numbered 7, after V lost 5 bases and J lost 0 bases. The CDR3 runs 14 residues. Germline CDR1 and CDR2: DFQATT and SNEGSKA (reference sequence). DNA of the CDR3: TGCAGTGCTGACGACAGGGTGGGCTCCTACGAGCAGTACTTC. It translates to CSADDRVGSYEQYF.

A few counts support this clonotype. The V call is TRBV7-3, the J call TRBJ2-1; D is ambiguous. The germline V and J ends were trimmed by 5 bases and 5 bases, with 10 bases remaining between them. There are 13 residues in the CDR3. Germline lookup yields CDR1 SGHTA and CDR2 FQGTGA. CDR3 loop: CASSHSQDNEQFF. In DNA form, the CDR3 reads TGTGCCAGCAGCCACTCCCAGGACAATGAGCAGTTCTTC.

J is TRBJ2-3 and V is TRBV6-2 or TRBV6-3; 9 bases line up with TRBD2. The CDR3 runs 15 residues. The V and J ends lost 2 bases and 7 bases, in that order; junction bases with no gene match: 7. The germline V gene encodes CDR1 MNHEY and CDR2 SVGEGT. The CDR3 sequence: CASSYESSGANTQYF. The CDR3 nucleotides read TGTGCCAGCAGTTACGAGTCTAGCGGGGCGAATACGCAGTATTTT.

This chain joins TRBV12-3 or TRBV12-4 and TRBJ2-1; 8 nucleotides agree with TRBD2. The J segment lost 5 bases and the V segment lost 5 bases, leaving 8 bases of the junction unmatched. The CDR3 has 15 residues. Here the CDR3 DNA reads TGTGCCAGCAGTCCGCAAGCGGGAGTCAACAATGAGCAGTTCTTC. Protein sequence: CASSPQAGVNNEQFF.

In this sample, this clonotype turned up many times. The chain is built from TRBV29-1 and TRBJ2-3; no clear D. Trimming removed 0 bases at V and 4 bases at J, with 5 bases between. CDR1 SQVTM and CDR2 ANQGSEA come from the germline V gene. The CDR3 loop spans 12 amino acids. DNA of the CDR3: TGCAGCGTTGAAGAGTGGGCAGATACGCAGTATTTT. Its translation: CSVEEWADTQYF.

The sample holds many counts of this clonotype. The chain carries TRBV12-3 or TRBV12-4 and TRBJ1-5; TRBD1 agrees at 8 bases. The length of the CDR3 is 13 residues. The V and J ends lost 6 bases and 4 bases, in that order; junction bases with no gene match: 2. The CDR3 region is CASRGTGNQPQHF. CDR3 DNA sequence: TGTGCCAGCAGGGGGACAGGAAATCAGCCCCAGCATTTT.

In this sample, this clonotype turned up many times. The chain combines TRBV7-9 with TRBJ2-1, with 10 positions matching TRBD2. CDR1 SEHNR and CDR2 FQNEAQ come from the germline V gene (reference sequence). This CDR3 is 15 amino acids long. With V trimmed by 3 bases and J by 10 bases, 9 bases remained unmatched. CDR3 region: CASSFSGLAAWEQFF. For the CDR3, the DNA is TGTGCCAGCAGCTTTTCCGGACTAGCGGCCTGGGAGCAGTTCTTC.

This clonotype was picked up many times. The chain recombines TRBV7-6 with TRBJ2-7, with 8 bases aligning to TRBD2. V lost 0 bases to trimming and J lost 3 bases; unmatched junction nucleotides: 4. Germline V gene lookup returns CDR1 SGHVS and CDR2 FNYEAQ. The CDR3 covers 15 residues. The CDR3 loop is CASSLAVGLDYEQYF. In DNA form, the CDR3 reads TGTGCCAGCAGCTTAGCTGTGGGACTAGACTACGAGCAGTACTTC.

The CDR3 loop reads CASSLEEETQYF. CDR3 DNA: TGTGCCAGCAGCTTGGAAGAAGAGACCCAGTACTTC. The chain joins TRBV5-6 to TRBJ2-5; D remains unclear. CDR1 and CDR2 (germline): SGHDT, YYEEEE. This CDR3 comprises 12 residues. Trimming shortened V by 0 bases and J by 3 bases, and 3 bases separated the two germline ends.

This chain links TRBV7-9 with TRBJ1-5; D remains unclear. CDR1 SEHNR and CDR2 FQNEAQ come from the germline V gene (reference sequence). The CDR3 totals 13 residues. The V end was cut by 1 base, the J end by 7 bases, with 8 bases between. The CDR3 region is CASSLVGPQPQHF. DNA for the CDR3: TGTGCCAGCAGCTTAGTCGGACCCCAGCCCCAGCATTTT.

This clonotype appeared a few times. This sequence joins TRBV12-3 or TRBV12-4 and TRBJ2-7; D gene uncertain. The length of the CDR3 is 12 residues. V was shortened by 6 bases and J by 4 bases, with 10 bases between the two germline ends. The DNA of the CDR3 is TGTGCCAGCAGCATCGGACGGTACGAGCAGTACTTC. Translation gives CASSIGRYEQYF.